This T cell receptor (beta chain) derives from a study of T cell responses to AZD1222 COVID-19 vaccine. Study information: Second-dose intervals near 4 or 12 weeks were combined.

Study findings and constraints: There were vaccine-associated CD4 TCRs across spike, dominant at 160-218 and 743-854. Regions left unmutated in variants are reportedly the target of nearly half of spike-specific TCRs. There were mostly white British donors and more females than males, and clonal diversity was possibly underestimated.

CDR3 length equals 14 residues. The germline V gene has CDR1 LNHDA and CDR2 SQIVND (reference sequence). V was cut by 6 bases and J by 2 bases, with 13 bases left in between. Method: immunoSEQ multiplex PCR; TCRdb's copy keeps in-frame clones and lacks some. The sample has about 110,000 clones; about 82% are singletons. In the case of this clone: Its matching antigen is unknown.

The chain employs TRBV19 and TRBJ1-1; a possible D gene is TRBD1 (5 bases). This specimen consisted of peripheral blood, obtained on day 0 of AZD1222 vaccination. This clonotype originated in an adult in good health. Here the CDR3 DNA reads TGTGCCAGTAGCCCTACCAGGGCTAACACTGAAGCTTTCTTT. It translates to CASSPTRANTEAFF.